These T cell receptor beta chains were read from a single sample in a study of cytomegalovirus exposure and HLA in healthy donors. Assay used: immunoSEQ multiplex PCR; TCRdb lists only in-frame clones, some missing. The sample yields under 150,000 clones, around 77% seen once. The material sequenced was PBMCs. The source is a woman in her forties in good health and CMV-seropositive. Each CDR3 is given with its conserved first and last residue. The order of the fields is V gene, D gene, J gene, clone size, CDR3 length, CDR3 protein. D genes are given only for firm matches. Clone size is shown for a subset of rows, as once, few, many or a class of expanded clone.

v_gene: TRBV2
d_gene: NA
j_gene: TRBJ2-7
abundance: once
len: 13
CDR3aa: CASSPTQAPEQYF

v_gene: TRBV28
d_gene: TRBD1
j_gene: TRBJ1-2
abundance: NA
len: 17
CDR3aa: CASRLQGGRGSNYGYTF

v_gene: TRBV6-5
d_gene: NA
j_gene: TRBJ1-4
abundance: few
len: 14
CDR3aa: CASRRGGVGEKLFF

v_gene: TRBV27
d_gene: TRBD1
j_gene: TRBJ2-7
abundance: NA
len: 13
CDR3aa: CASSPGTGYEQYF

v_gene: TRBV7-9
d_gene: TRBD1
j_gene: TRBJ2-7
abundance: NA
len: 15
CDR3aa: CASSAPGTGSGEQYF

v_gene: TRBV6-5
d_gene: NA
j_gene: TRBJ1-6
abundance: NA
len: 14
CDR3aa: CASSYSDSGSPLHF

v_gene: TRBV6-5
d_gene: NA
j_gene: TRBJ2-3
abundance: few
len: 11
CDR3aa: CASSETLGQYF

v_gene: TRBV4-1
d_gene: NA
j_gene: TRBJ1-4
abundance: few
len: 17
CDR3aa: CASSQVSAGPLNEKLFF

v_gene: TRBV5-1
d_gene: NA
j_gene: TRBJ2-3
abundance: NA
len: 14
CDR3aa: CASRRLDNTDTQYF

v_gene: TRBV6-5
d_gene: NA
j_gene: TRBJ2-2
abundance: NA
len: 12
CDR3aa: CATETNTGELFF

v_gene: TRBV19
d_gene: NA
j_gene: TRBJ1-5
abundance: NA
len: 12
CDR3aa: CASRKGDQPQHF

v_gene: TRBV6-5
d_gene: TRBD1
j_gene: TRBJ1-5
abundance: once
len: 15
CDR3aa: CASSYGRGPNQPQHF

v_gene: TRBV7-2
d_gene: NA
j_gene: TRBJ1-1
abundance: once
len: 16
CDR3aa: CASSLYSDSGSAEAFF

v_gene: TRBV6-5
d_gene: TRBD1
j_gene: TRBJ1-2
abundance: NA
len: 15
CDR3aa: CASSYKGQGVYGYTF

v_gene: TRBV11-2
d_gene: NA
j_gene: TRBJ2-3
abundance: once
len: 13
CDR3aa: CASSPGPWDTQYF

v_gene: TRBV28
d_gene: NA
j_gene: TRBJ1-2
abundance: NA
len: 12
CDR3aa: CASSPLALGYTF

v_gene: TRBV6-5
d_gene: NA
j_gene: TRBJ2-1
abundance: NA
len: 15
CDR3aa: CASSSRMGARDEQFF

v_gene: TRBV11-2
d_gene: NA
j_gene: TRBJ1-2
abundance: few
len: 15
CDR3aa: CASSLNTGANYGYTF

v_gene: TRBV19
d_gene: TRBD1
j_gene: TRBJ1-6
abundance: NA
len: 15
CDR3aa: CASRPPGQGVSPLHF

v_gene: TRBV5-6
d_gene: NA
j_gene: TRBJ2-1
abundance: NA
len: 17
CDR3aa: CASSSYTGSVGENEQFF

v_gene: TRBV14
d_gene: NA
j_gene: TRBJ2-2
abundance: few
len: 14
CDR3aa: CASSPGLNTGELFF

v_gene: TRBV21-1
d_gene: NA
j_gene: TRBJ2-7
abundance: NA
len: 16
CDR3aa: CARVPGTGGEDREQYF

v_gene: TRBV10-3
d_gene: TRBD1
j_gene: TRBJ1-1
abundance: many
len: 14
CDR3aa: CAISEDRGNTEAFF

v_gene: TRBV28
d_gene: NA
j_gene: TRBJ1-1
abundance: NA
len: 13
CDR3aa: CASSFGGRTEAFF

v_gene: TRBV7-3
d_gene: TRBD2
j_gene: TRBJ2-5
abundance: NA
len: 15
CDR3aa: CASSSLAGGQETQYF

v_gene: TRBV6-5
d_gene: NA
j_gene: TRBJ1-1
abundance: NA
len: 15
CDR3aa: CASRSAGGAWTEAFF

v_gene: TRBV7-9
d_gene: NA
j_gene: TRBJ2-7
abundance: NA
len: 15
CDR3aa: CSSSFSGVGPYEQYF

v_gene: TRBV5-6
d_gene: TRBD2
j_gene: TRBJ2-5
abundance: NA
len: 17
CDR3aa: CASSKSLAGPYQETQYF

v_gene: TRBV6-1
d_gene: TRBD1
j_gene: TRBJ1-2
abundance: few
len: 14
CDR3aa: CASRPTGTNYGYTF

v_gene: TRBV10-3
d_gene: NA
j_gene: TRBJ1-1
abundance: NA
len: 14
CDR3aa: CATYSSVSLGEAFF

v_gene: TRBV6-5
d_gene: TRBD1
j_gene: TRBJ1-4
abundance: few
len: 15
CDR3aa: CASSHKGQSNEKLFF

v_gene: TRBV11-1
d_gene: TRBD2
j_gene: TRBJ2-5
abundance: NA
len: 15
CDR3aa: CASSQGLAGQETQYF

v_gene: TRBV9
d_gene: TRBD1
j_gene: TRBJ1-2
abundance: few
len: 16
CDR3aa: CASSVDGGQGGYGYTF

v_gene: TRBV7-9
d_gene: TRBD1
j_gene: TRBJ2-1
abundance: once
len: 16
CDR3aa: CASSLAWYRGVDEQFF

v_gene: TRBV11-2
d_gene: NA
j_gene: TRBJ1-4
abundance: NA
len: 14
CDR3aa: CASSLRVVDEKLFF

v_gene: TRBV5-4
d_gene: TRBD1
j_gene: TRBJ2-7
abundance: once
len: 15
CDR3aa: CASSPNPGQGYEQYF

v_gene: TRBV28
d_gene: NA
j_gene: TRBJ1-4
abundance: NA
len: 16
CDR3aa: CASSLPGVLGEEKLFF

v_gene: TRBV7-6
d_gene: TRBD1
j_gene: TRBJ1-2
abundance: once
len: 14
CDR3aa: CASSPRTGAEGYTF

v_gene: TRBV7-9
d_gene: NA
j_gene: TRBJ2-2
abundance: NA
len: 14
CDR3aa: CARGSTGNTGELFF

v_gene: TRBV28
d_gene: NA
j_gene: NA
abundance: NA
len: 12
CDR3aa: CASSVGALEQYF

v_gene: TRBV20-1
d_gene: TRBD1
j_gene: TRBJ1-1
abundance: once
len: 11
CDR3aa: CSARGQLEAFF

v_gene: TRBV7-6
d_gene: NA
j_gene: TRBJ2-6
abundance: NA
len: 15
CDR3aa: CASSAQGAGANVLTF

v_gene: TRBV5-4
d_gene: NA
j_gene: TRBJ1-2
abundance: NA
len: 15
CDR3aa: CASSTKGGTNYGYTF

v_gene: TRBV2
d_gene: TRBD1
j_gene: TRBJ1-1
abundance: NA
len: 13
CDR3aa: CASSATGSTEAFF

v_gene: TRBV9
d_gene: TRBD2
j_gene: TRBJ2-2
abundance: NA
len: 16
CDR3aa: CASSVGAGGNTGELFF

v_gene: TRBV5-1
d_gene: NA
j_gene: TRBJ1-2
abundance: NA
len: 14
CDR3aa: CASSLGQSVYGYTF

v_gene: TRBV28
d_gene: TRBD1
j_gene: TRBJ1-1
abundance: NA
len: 15
CDR3aa: CASSLGDRGHAEAFF

v_gene: TRBV7-9
d_gene: NA
j_gene: TRBJ2-5
abundance: NA
len: 15
CDR3aa: CASSPGRLRGETQYF

v_gene: TRBV5-6
d_gene: TRBD1
j_gene: TRBJ1-1
abundance: few
len: 16
CDR3aa: CASSLGQGTRNTEAFF

v_gene: TRBV27
d_gene: TRBD1
j_gene: TRBJ1-2
abundance: NA
len: 13
CDR3aa: CASKGQNDYGYTF

v_gene: TRBV7-9
d_gene: NA
j_gene: TRBJ1-1
abundance: few
len: 14
CDR3aa: CASSLDGGHTEAFF

v_gene: TRBV28
d_gene: TRBD2
j_gene: TRBJ2-7
abundance: NA
len: 16
CDR3aa: CASSVISGGFSYEQYF